The 31 T cell receptor beta chains below were found in one sample sequenced in a study of blood T cell repertoires in COVID-19. Method: immunoSEQ multiplex PCR; TCRdb's copy keeps in-frame clones and lacks some. The data hold 200,000 to 250,000 clones, with just under 85% observed a single time. Specimen: peripheral blood. Receptor source: a woman in her 50s with active or convalescent COVID-19.

The DNA for the CDR3 is TGTGCCAGCAGTTCTTCTGACACGGCTTCCACCGGGGAGCTGTTTTTT. This encodes CASSSSDTASTGELFF. The chain has TRBV6-2 or TRBV6-3 and TRBJ2-2, with D hard to call. Trimming took 4 bases from V and 4 from J, leaving 16 bases between them. CDR3 size: 16 residues. Germline CDR1 is MNHEY and CDR2 is SVGEGT.

The CDR3 loop is CASSVRGTGEGYGYTF. The CDR3 region has the DNA TGTGCCAGCAGCGTGAGGGGGACAGGGGAAGGCTATGGCTACACCTTC. V and J are TRBV9 and TRBJ1-2; 10 bases are shared with TRBD1. The CDR3 spans 16 residues. The J segment lost 4 bases and the V segment lost 2 bases, leaving 8 bases of the junction unmatched. The V gene's germline CDR1 is SGDLS and CDR2 YYNGEE.

This chain joins TRBV30 and TRBJ2-7; D unresolved. Germline V gene lookup returns CDR1 GTSNPN and CDR2 SVGIG (reference sequence). The CDR3 is 15 amino acids. V lost 3 bases and J lost 4, with 19 bases in between. CDR3 nucleotides: TGTGCCTGGAGCGAGAGCCCCACCTTCGAATACGAGCAGTACTTC. Its protein is CAWSESPTFEYEQYF.

This chain connects TRBV27 to TRBJ1-1; TRBD1 agrees at 8 bases. The CDR3 covers 14 residues. The germline gives CDR1 MNHEY, CDR2 SMNVEV (reference sequence). The V segment lost 5 bases and the J segment 5 bases; nucleotides outside the gene matches: 7. The DNA for the CDR3 is TGTGCCAGCAGTGGGAACAGGGGGGATACTGAAGCTTTCTTT. This sequence encodes CASSGNRGDTEAFF.

V usage is TRBV5-4 and J usage is TRBJ2-7; D is possibly TRBD1 (5 bases). The CDR3 consists of 14 residues. Trimming took 1 base from V and 1 from J, leaving 9 bases between them. Germline CDR1 reads SGHNT; CDR2 reads YYREEE (reference sequence). CDR3 region: CASSLIDRSYEQYV. The CDR3 DNA follows: TGTGCCAGCAGCTTGATAGACAGATCCTACGAGCAGTACGTC.

Here the CDR3 reads CASSERYLRGYF. CDR3 in DNA: TGTGCCAGCAGTGAACGGTATCTAAGGGGGTACTTC. J is TRBJ2-7 and V is TRBV6-1; D perhaps matches TRBD1 (5 bases). CDR1 is MNHNS, CDR2 SASEGT, per germline. The V end was cut by 2 bases, the J end by 12 bases, with 14 bases between. This CDR3 region has 12 residues.

This chain links TRBV5-1 with TRBJ1-3; no reliable D call. The V gene lost 0 bases and the J gene lost 0 bases, with 10 bases spanning the gap. Germline values: CDR1 SGHRS, CDR2 YFSETQ. The CDR3 is 16 amino acids. The CDR3 coding sequence is TGCGCCAGCAGCTTGGACCTTGGAGCCTCTGGAAACACCATATATTTT. It codes for CASSLDLGASGNTIYF.

The sample holds a few counts of this clone. The rearrangement links TRBV2 to TRBJ2-7, with D maybe TRBD2 (6 bases). Trimming took 3 bases from V and 4 from J, leaving 16 bases between them. CDR3 length: 15 residues. Germline V gene sequence: CDR1 SNHLY, CDR2 FYNNEI. The CDR3 spells CASSEGGSAAYEQYF. The CDR3, as DNA: TGTGCCAGCAGTGAGGGAGGTAGCGCGGCATACGAGCAGTACTTC.

J is TRBJ1-1 and V is TRBV28; D call uncertain. V gave up 8 bases and J gave up 0 bases, with 19 bases separating them. The germline gives CDR1 MDHEN, CDR2 SYDVKM. This CDR3 is 16 amino acids long. CDR3 sequence: CASPPGARRVNTEAFF. Here the CDR3 DNA reads TGTGCCAGCCCGCCGGGAGCCCGTCGGGTGAACACTGAAGCTTTCTTT.

The gene calls are TRBV18 and TRBJ2-7; the D is unclear. V gave up 3 bases and J gave up 3 bases, with 12 bases separating them. The germline V gene has CDR1 KGHSH and CDR2 LQKENI. This CDR3 spans 14 amino acids. The CDR3 loop reads CASSPSAPGYEQYF. In nucleotides, the CDR3 is TGTGCCAGCTCACCTTCAGCCCCGGGCTACGAGCAGTACTTC.

The chain uses TRBV10-2 and TRBJ2-7; 8 nucleotides line up with TRBD2. The ends lost 6 bases at V and 5 bases at J; junction bases unmatched: 12. In germline, CDR1 is WSHSY, CDR2 SAAADI. The CDR3 is 15 amino acids. The CDR3 region has the DNA TGCGCCAGCAGAAGCGGGAGAGGGGAGCGGAACGAGCAGTACTTC. This encodes CASRSGRGERNEQYF.

The chain carries TRBV6-6 and TRBJ2-7, with 7 nucleotides matching TRBD1. This CDR3 is built from 13 residues. The junction had 8 bases not matched to a gene; V was cut back by 5 bases and J by 7 bases. Germline assignment: CDR1 MNHNY and CDR2 SVGAGI (reference sequence). The CDR3 is CASSQGQLVEQYV. The CDR3 DNA is TGTGCCAGCAGTCAGGGACAGCTTGTAGAGCAGTACGTC.

The V call is TRBV10-3, the J call TRBJ2-5, with TRBD2 matching over 11 bases. CDR1 is ENHRY, CDR2 SYGVKD, per germline. The CDR3 totals 15 residues. J gave up 4 bases and V 3 bases, and 4 bases lay outside the gene matches. CDR3 in amino acids: CAISDGGTSGETQYF. CDR3 in DNA: TGTGCCATCAGTGACGGCGGGACTAGCGGAGAGACCCAGTACTTC.

The chain joins TRBV24-1 to TRBJ2-3, with 8 bases aligning to TRBD2. The V and J ends lost 4 bases and 3 bases, in that order; junction bases with no gene match: 5. The germline CDR1 and CDR2 sequences are KGHDR and SFDVKD. The CDR3 extends over 15 amino acids. CDR3: CATSEGGRITDTQYF. The CDR3, as DNA: TGTGCCACCAGTGAAGGCGGGAGGATAACAGATACGCAGTATTTT.

The J gene is TRBJ2-1, the V gene TRBV29-1; 7 bases fit TRBD1. CDR3 size: 14 residues. The J segment lost 7 bases and the V segment lost 7 bases, leaving 13 bases of the junction unmatched. Germline values: CDR1 SQVTM, CDR2 ANQGSEA. The CDR3 DNA reads as TGCAGCGGATTTGGACAGGCGGCCAGAAATGAGCAGTTCTTC. This codes for CSGFGQAARNEQFF.

The CDR3 loop is CASSALGATDTQYF. The DNA of the CDR3 is TGTGCCAGCAGCGCGCTAGGGGCTACAGATACGCAGTATTTT. V usage is TRBV5-4 and J usage is TRBJ2-3, with D possibly matching TRBD1 (5 bases). The CDR3 runs to 14 residues. V was pared by 4 bases and J by 3 bases, with 12 bases between. CDR1 and CDR2 (germline): SGHNT, YYREEE (reference sequence).

This clone came up a few times. V and J are TRBV6-4 and TRBJ2-1; TRBD2 agrees at 12 bases. The ends lost 5 bases at V and 4 bases at J; junction bases unmatched: 3. CDR1 is MRHNA, CDR2 SNTAGT, per germline. The CDR3 length is 15 residues. CDR3: CASSTTSGGYNEQFF. The DNA of the CDR3 is TGTGCCAGCAGTACAACTAGCGGGGGGTACAATGAGCAGTTCTTC.

The chain employs TRBV5-1 and TRBJ1-1; 7 bases match TRBD1. The CDR3 loop spans 13 amino acids. The V gene end was trimmed by 4 bases and the J gene end by 11 bases; junction bases not matched to a gene: 11. Germline V gene lookup returns CDR1 SGHRS and CDR2 YFSETQ. Here the CDR3 DNA reads TGCGCCAGCAGCAGTGGACAGGCCGGGTCCGCTTTCTTT. This codes for CASSSGQAGSAFF.

The chain is built from TRBV7-8 and TRBJ1-2, with D uncertain. Germline V gene sequence: CDR1 SGHVS, CDR2 FQNEAQ. Deletions cut 5 bases from V and 1 base from J, with 14 bases between. The CDR3 spans 15 residues. Written as DNA, the CDR3 is TGTGCCAGCAGCCCCTATCGTGCCGGTAACTATGGCTACACCTTC. Its protein product is CASSPYRAGNYGYTF.

The chain joins TRBV2 to TRBJ2-7; 7 bases agree with TRBD1. V trimming: 6 bases; J trimming: 5 bases; junction bases outside the gene matches: 10. In germline, CDR1 is SNHLY, CDR2 FYNNEI. The CDR3 consists of 14 residues. The CDR3: CASSQQGHVDEQYF. As DNA, the CDR3 is TGTGCCAGCAGCCAACAGGGGCATGTGGACGAGCAGTACTTC.

The V call is TRBV27, the J call TRBJ1-1; D is undetermined. The V end was cut by 8 bases, the J end by 0 bases, with 13 bases between. The CDR3 length is 14 residues. Looked up from germline, CDR1 is MNHEY and CDR2 is SMNVEV (reference sequence). Written as DNA, the CDR3 is TGTGCCAGCTACCCGGCAGGATTGAACACTGAAGCTTTCTTT. This translates into CASYPAGLNTEAFF.

This chain joins TRBV6-2 or TRBV6-3 and TRBJ2-2; TRBD1 might be the D (6 bases). The CDR3 runs to 17 residues. The germline CDR1 and CDR2 sequences are MNHEY and SVGEGT. V was shortened by 5 bases and J by 1 base, with 17 bases between the two germline ends. CDR3 sequence reads: CASSGNPGHWNTGELFF. CDR3 coding DNA: TGTGCCAGCAGTGGGAACCCGGGACACTGGAACACCGGGGAGCTGTTTTTT.

This chain links TRBV2 with TRBJ1-1; perhaps TRBD1 as D (6 bases). CDR1 SNHLY and CDR2 FYNNEI come from the germline V gene. Trimming removed 4 bases at V and 8 bases at J, with 11 bases between. The CDR3 totals 12 residues. The CDR3 region has the DNA TGTGCCAGCAGTGTGGGGGGGCGAGAAGCTTTCTTT. Translating it yields CASSVGGREAFF.

The rearrangement uses TRBV29-1 and TRBJ1-1, with 8 bases identical to TRBD1. The germline V gene encodes CDR1 SQVTM and CDR2 ANQGSEA. The CDR3 length is 12 residues. With 7 bases clipped from V and 4 bases from J, the junction kept 5 bases outside the gene matches. The CDR3 is CSASGGITEAFF. CDR3 in DNA: TGCAGCGCTTCAGGGGGCATCACTGAAGCTTTCTTT. Full variable domain (remainder filled in from reference TRBV29-1 and TRBJ1-1): SAVISQKPSRDICQRGTSLTIQCQVDSQVTMMFWYRQQPGQSLTLIATANQGSEATYESGFVIDKFPISRPNLTFSTLTVSNMSPEDSSIYLCSASGGITEAFFGQGTRLTVV.

The chain recombines TRBV5-1 with TRBJ1-2; 8 bases match TRBD1. This CDR3 comprises 15 residues. V lost 0 bases and J lost 7; bases outside the gene matches: 8. The germline gives CDR1 SGHRS, CDR2 YFSETQ. The CDR3 sequence is CASSLAVTGAPGYTF. CDR3 sequence (DNA): TGCGCCAGCAGCTTGGCCGTGACAGGGGCCCCTGGCTACACCTTC.

This chain uses TRBV9 with TRBJ2-2; D is unresolved. The CDR3 runs to 16 residues. V shed 0 bases and J shed 1 base, with 10 bases lying between them. CDR1 SGDLS and CDR2 YYNGEE come from the germline V gene. This CDR3 reads CASSVGSQENTGELFF. In DNA, the CDR3 is TGTGCCAGCAGCGTAGGAAGTCAGGAGAACACCGGGGAGCTGTTTTTT.

The chain uses TRBV21-1 and TRBJ1-5; the D call in the table, TRBD1, was not verified against the DNA. TRBV21-1 is listed as a pseudogene. The CDR3 runs to 15 residues. CDR3 loop: CASSKRDREGQPQHF. The CDR3 bases are TGTGCCAGCAGCAAACGGGACAGGGAAGGTCAGCCCCAGCATTTT.

V and J are TRBV4-1 and TRBJ2-2; TRBD1 matches at 9 bases. The CDR3 consists of 15 residues. CDR1 and CDR2 from the germline V gene are MGHRA and YSYEKL. V lost 3 bases to trimming and J lost 4 bases; unmatched junction nucleotides: 3. In DNA, the CDR3 is TGCGCCAGCAGCCACGGGGACAGGGTCACCGGGGAGCTGTTTTTT. Amino acid sequence: CASSHGDRVTGELFF.

This chain uses TRBV6-5 with TRBJ1-2; 10 nucleotides align to TRBD1. Germline trimming cut 6 bases from V and 4 bases from J; bases unmatched to any gene: 5. CDR3 length: 14 residues. In germline, CDR1 is MNHEY, CDR2 SVGAGI. CDR3 sequence: CASSRRQGAYGYTF. CDR3 nucleotides: TGTGCCAGCAGCCGACGACAGGGGGCCTATGGCTACACCTTC.

J is TRBJ1-6 and V is TRBV18, with 11 bases matching TRBD1. Germline trimming cut 4 bases from V and 13 bases from J; bases unmatched to any gene: 6. This CDR3 comprises 14 residues. In germline, CDR1 is KGHSH, CDR2 LQKENI. The CDR3 sequence is CASSLTGQGEPLHF. The CDR3 DNA follows: TGTGCCAGCTCACTAACGGGACAGGGGGAGCCCCTCCACTTT.

CDR3 residues: CASSQDGVGTGGAGETQYF. DNA of the CDR3: TGTGCCAGCAGCCAAGATGGGGTTGGGACAGGGGGCGCCGGGGAGACCCAGTACTTC. The chain has TRBV3-1 (or the pseudogene TRBV3-2) and TRBJ2-5; 12 bases line up with TRBD1. The CDR3 consists of 19 residues. V shed 0 bases and J 5 bases; nucleotides not matched to a gene: 13. Germline V gene data show CDR1 as LGHDT and CDR2 as YNNKEL (reference sequence).